These 12 T cell receptor beta chains originate from one sample sequenced in a study of blood T cells in healthy people across ages. The second PCR ran roughly 6 to 11 cycles with a sample-barcoded 5' primer and J-beta primers. TCRdb used MiXCR to reprocess the 5' RACE reads, holding one entry per CDR3 protein. The repertoire consists of 720,000 or so distinct CDR3 sequences, with around 38% occurring once and the leading ten covering 25% to 30%. Material for sequencing was blood. All receptors derive from an older man in good health.

V and J are TRBV11-2 and TRBJ2-5; 9 bases are a match to TRBD2. The V gene end was trimmed by 5 bases and the J gene end by 5 bases; junction bases not matched to a gene: 12. The germline CDR1 and CDR2 sequences are SGHAT and FQNNGV. This CDR3 is 16 amino acids long. The CDR3 here is CASSLFGGTSLETQYF. CDR3 nucleotide sequence: TGTGCCAGCAGCCTATTCGGGGGGACTAGCCTGGAGACCCAGTACTTC.

In the case of this clonotype: Since a much larger clone is just one base distant, this may be a read error. The chain links TRBV29-1 to TRBJ2-1; TRBD2 matches at 8 bases. The CDR3 loop spans 15 amino acids. Germline-derived CDR1 and CDR2 are SQVTM and ANQGSEA. The CDR3 nucleotides read TGCAGCGCCTCGACGATGGGCGGGAGGACCAATGTGCAGTTCTTC. Its translation is CSASTMGGRTNVQFF.

This clonotype was counted a few times. V and J are TRBV12-3 or TRBV12-4 and TRBJ2-7; 11 bases align to TRBD2. With V trimmed by 6 bases and J by 0 bases, 10 bases remained unmatched. The CDR3 runs to 17 residues. The CDR3 here is CASSLTLAGGLSYEQYF. CDR3 sequence (DNA): TGTGCCAGCAGCCTCACCCTAGCGGGGGGCCTCTCCTACGAGCAGTACTTC.

This clonotype was counted a few times. The chain's CDR3 is CSAAASADTQYF. For the CDR3, the DNA is TGCAGTGCTGCGGCGTCCGCAGATACGCAGTATTTT. The chain has TRBV20-1 and TRBJ2-3; D uncertain. CDR1 is DFQATT, CDR2 SNEGSKA, per germline (reference sequence). The CDR3 runs to 12 residues. With 5 bases removed from V and 4 bases from J, the gap between germline ends came to 10 bases.

J is TRBJ2-3 and V is TRBV7-9; the D is unclear. Trimming cost V 8 bases and J 1 base, with 4 bases left between them. Germline lookup yields CDR1 SEHNR and CDR2 FQNEAQ (reference sequence). The CDR3 consists of 11 residues. CDR3 DNA sequence: TGTGCCAGCCACGGCACAGATACGCAGTATTTT. It specifies CASHGTDTQYF.

The J gene is TRBJ2-3, the V gene TRBV29-1; D might be TRBD1 or TRBD2, each matching 6 bases. Germline CDR1 reads SQVTM; CDR2 reads ANQGSEA. CDR3 length: 13 amino acids. The ends were cut back, 7 bases at V and 5 bases at J, with 16 bases in the middle. The CDR3 DNA reads as TGCAGCGAGACACAGGGAGGAATAGATACGCAGTATTTT. This codes for CSETQGGIDTQYF.

This chain joins TRBV7-9 and TRBJ1-5; D possibly corresponds to TRBD1 (5 bases). From germline, CDR1 is SEHNR and CDR2 FQNEAQ (reference sequence). V was shortened by 5 bases and J by 3 bases, with 14 bases between the two germline ends. The CDR3 covers 15 residues. CDR3 bases: TGTGCCAGCAGCCCGACAGTGGCTGCCAATCAGCCCCAGCATTTT. The encoded protein is CASSPTVAANQPQHF.

The gene calls are TRBV7-9 and TRBJ1-1; D might be TRBD1 (5 bases). V was shortened by 5 bases and J by 4 bases, with 14 bases between the two germline ends. CDR3 length: 14 amino acids. Looked up from germline, CDR1 is SEHNR and CDR2 is FQNEAQ (reference sequence). DNA of the CDR3: TGTGCCAGCAGCGGCACCATAGGGGTCACTGAAGCTTTCTTT. Protein: CASSGTIGVTEAFF.

This clonotype has just a few counts. This chain joins TRBV20-1 and TRBJ2-1, with D unresolved. Germline-derived CDR1 and CDR2 are DFQATT and SNEGSKA (reference sequence). The V gene lost 6 bases and the J gene lost 1 base, with 13 bases spanning the gap. CDR3 length: 14 amino acids. The CDR3 DNA sequence: TGCAGTGCCCACCCTAGGGAATCCTACAATGAGCAGTTCTTC. This sequence encodes CSAHPRESYNEQFF.

V gene TRBV6-2 or TRBV6-3 combines with J gene TRBJ2-3; D not resolved. The germline V gene has CDR1 MNHEY and CDR2 SVGEGT. Trimming removed 5 bases at V and 0 bases at J, with 6 bases between. CDR3 size: 13 residues. The CDR3 reads CASSQHSTDTQYF. The CDR3 bases are TGTGCCAGCAGTCAACACAGCACAGATACGCAGTATTTT.

The rearrangement uses TRBV11-2 and TRBJ2-3; D unresolved. Between the trimmed V and J ends, which lost 8 bases and 8 bases, there was a span of 11 bases. This CDR3 comprises 11 residues. The germline V gene has CDR1 SGHAT and CDR2 FQNNGV. The CDR3 DNA reads TGTGCCAGCGAGATTTACTCTACGCAGTATTTT. This translates into CASEIYSTQYF.

This clonotype was seen once. The chain is built from TRBV9 and TRBJ2-1, with 12 positions matching TRBD2. The CDR3 is made up of 20 amino acids. The ends lost 2 bases at V and 2 bases at J; junction bases unmatched: 14. Looked up from germline, CDR1 is SGDLS and CDR2 is YYNGEE. DNA of the CDR3: TGTGCCAGCAGCGTTCGTGGGACTAGCGGGTTTTCCCCTGCCTACAATGAGCAGTTCTTC. This codes for CASSVRGTSGFSPAYNEQFF.